Described below is a single T cell receptor (beta chain) sequence and its context. In its sample, this clone was seen once. The antigen it recognizes is unknown. One base away there is no much larger clone; base qualities are not given. Receptor amplification or capture employed the immunoSEQ multiplex PCR assay. Imported from immuneACCESS, the table was reduced by TCRdb to in-frame sequences with V and J called. These copies leave out some clones; in studies compared against another copy, an unresolved V gene accounts for under half, and the cause of the remainder is not known. This sample is represented by more than 40,000 clones; 80% to 90% of them were singletons. Approximately 0.64% of the sample is taken by the ten largest. The record originates from a study of T cell changes during pregnancy in multiple sclerosis (dated by TCRdb to about 2019). For the wider study: The study examined how the T cell repertoire changed over the course of pregnancy in women with multiple sclerosis.

CDR1 and CDR2 were assigned from the germline V gene (reference sequence) as SGHNT and YYREEE. The CDR3 covers 16 residues, taking in both the cysteine and the phenylalanine. The read is trimmed to its CDR3 DNA, 48 bases read in frame from base 1. V is trimmed back by 3 bases and J by 5 bases, and the junction contains 5 bases that no gene match accounts for. This specimen consisted of CD4+ T cells from peripheral blood mononuclear cells, obtained in the first trimester of pregnancy. The sequence joins TRBV5-4 to TRBJ2-2; TRBD2 agrees with 12 junctional bases. This TCR came from a female donor with multiple sclerosis, enrolled in a pregnancy study. The DNA sequence is given as TGTGCCAGCAGCTCCGGACTAGCGGGACGAACCGGGGAGCTGTTTTTT. It codes for CASSSGLAGRTGELFF.